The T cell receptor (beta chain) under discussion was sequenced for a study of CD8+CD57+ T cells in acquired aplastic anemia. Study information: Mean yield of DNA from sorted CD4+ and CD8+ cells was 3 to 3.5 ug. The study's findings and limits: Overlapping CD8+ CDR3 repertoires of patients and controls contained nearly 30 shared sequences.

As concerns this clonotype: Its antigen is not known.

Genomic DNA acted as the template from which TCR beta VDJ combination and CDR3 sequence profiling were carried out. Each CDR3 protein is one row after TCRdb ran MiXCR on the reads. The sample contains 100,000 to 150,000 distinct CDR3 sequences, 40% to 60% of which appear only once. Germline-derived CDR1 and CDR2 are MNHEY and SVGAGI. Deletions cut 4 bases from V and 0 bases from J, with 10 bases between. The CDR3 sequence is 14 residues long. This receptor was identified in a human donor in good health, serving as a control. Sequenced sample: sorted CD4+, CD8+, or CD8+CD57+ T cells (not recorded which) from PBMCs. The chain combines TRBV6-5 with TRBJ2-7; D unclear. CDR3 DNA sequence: TGTGCCAGCAGTTGCTCCCCTAGCTCCTACGAGCAGTACTTC. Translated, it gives CASSCSPSSYEQYF.